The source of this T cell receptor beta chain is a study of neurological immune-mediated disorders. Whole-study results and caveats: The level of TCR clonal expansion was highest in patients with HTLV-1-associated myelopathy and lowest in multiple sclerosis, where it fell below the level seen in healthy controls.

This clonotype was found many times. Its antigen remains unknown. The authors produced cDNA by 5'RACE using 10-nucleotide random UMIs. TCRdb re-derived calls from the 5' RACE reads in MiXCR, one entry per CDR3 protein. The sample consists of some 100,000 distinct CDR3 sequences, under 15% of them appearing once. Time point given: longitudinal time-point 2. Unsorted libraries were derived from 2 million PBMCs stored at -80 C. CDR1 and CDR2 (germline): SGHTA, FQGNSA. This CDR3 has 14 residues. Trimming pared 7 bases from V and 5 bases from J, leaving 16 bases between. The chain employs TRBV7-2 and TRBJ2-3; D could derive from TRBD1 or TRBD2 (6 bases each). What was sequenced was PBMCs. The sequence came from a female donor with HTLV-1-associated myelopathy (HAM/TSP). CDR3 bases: TGTGCCAGCATGACAAGGGGGGATCTAGATACGCAGTATTTT. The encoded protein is CASMTRGDLDTQYF. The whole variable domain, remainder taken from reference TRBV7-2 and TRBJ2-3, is GAGVSQSPSNKVTEKGKDVELRCDPISGHTALYWYRQSLGQGLEFLIYFQGNSAPDKSGLPSDRFSAERTGGSVSTLTIQRTQQEDSAVYLCASMTRGDLDTQYFGPGTRLTVL.